This TCR beta chain was observed in a study of cytomegalovirus exposure and HLA in healthy donors. The study's findings and limits: Using a false discovery rate of 0.05, a later analysis showed that 16,951 TCR beta sequences were associated with HLA alleles. Analysis was carried out at a later point, and it linked a missense DCLRE1C variant to TCR beta V- and J-gene trimming.

Details on this clone: Its antigen is still unknown.

It was with 60 Vbeta and 13 Jbeta primers that the PCR ran. Per the study methods: Later, an analysis found about 83 million unique TCR beta chains, and about 10 million of these were shared. TCRdb's table, derived via immunoSEQ multiplex PCR, lists solely in-frame clones and lacks some. Clone size and the V and J calls come from that table; the DNA yielded D and trimming. In all, the sample yields 68,000 or so clones. The CDR3 length is 13 residues. Germline V lookup: CDR1 SGHTA, CDR2 FQGNSA. V was pared by 5 bases and J by 3 bases, with 4 bases of the junction left unmatched. The V gene is TRBV7-2, the J gene TRBJ2-7; 7 bases fit TRBD2. The clonotype originates from a female donor in good health and CMV-seropositive. Sequenced input: PBMCs. This chain's CDR3 is CASSPRGVYEQYF. CDR3 nucleotide sequence: TGTGCCAGCAGCCCACGGGGGGTCTACGAGCAGTACTTC.